What follows are 10 T cell receptor beta chains derived from one specimen sequenced in a study of blood T cell repertoires in COVID-19 (dated by TCRdb to the early 2020s). The method was the immunoSEQ multiplex PCR assay. TCRdb retrieved this table from immuneACCESS and kept in-frame rearrangements only. Not all clones are present; in checked studies, unresolved V genes account for under half, and no reason is known for the remainder. Recorded for this sample are tens of thousands of clones; around 89% of them occurred a single time. The ten most abundant clones make up roughly 4.5% of the sample. Source material: peripheral blood. The receptor set was obtained from a woman aged 80 or over with active or convalescent COVID-19.

This clone was observed once. CDR3 amino acids: CASSPGLAGISYNEQFF. CDR3 DNA: TGTGCCAGCAGCCCGGGACTAGCGGGAATTTCCTACAATGAGCAGTTCTTC. The chain joins TRBV5-4 to TRBJ2-1; 13 bases fit TRBD2. Germline V gene sequence: CDR1 SGHNT, CDR2 YYREEE (reference sequence). J lost 1 base, V lost 4 bases, and 5 bases had no gene match. This CDR3 is 17 amino acids long.

The chain combines TRBV9 with TRBJ1-3; tentatively, D is TRBD1 (5 bases). V lost 3 bases and J 2 bases, leaving 12 bases between the germline ends. The germline gives CDR1 SGDLS, CDR2 YYNGEE. The CDR3 has 15 amino acids. This CDR3 reads CASSAMTDAGNTIYF. The CDR3 DNA sequence: TGTGCCAGCAGCGCAATGACAGACGCTGGAAACACCATATATTTT.

The J gene is TRBJ1-1, the V gene TRBV7-2; 7 nucleotides agree with TRBD1. CDR1 and CDR2 (germline): SGHTA, FQGNSA. This CDR3 has 14 residues. V shed 7 bases and J 6 bases; nucleotides not matched to a gene: 11. CDR3 coding DNA: TGTGCCAGCATCCCCGACAGGGCAGGCGCTGAAGCTTTCTTT. This gives the protein CASIPDRAGAEAFF.

This chain joins TRBV6-1 and TRBJ1-2; 7 bases align to TRBD1. Germline loops: CDR1 MNHNS, CDR2 SASEGT. The J segment lost 6 bases and the V segment lost 1 base, leaving 2 bases of the junction unmatched. The CDR3 is 13 residues long. The CDR3 protein is CASSEDRGDGYTF. The CDR3 DNA follows: TGTGCCAGCAGTGAAGACAGGGGAGATGGCTACACCTTC.

The chain joins TRBV3-1 (or the pseudogene TRBV3-2) to TRBJ2-7, with 7 bases matching TRBD1. V was clipped by 4 bases and J by 6 bases; unmatched bases: 6. The CDR3 has 13 residues. Germline CDR1 LGHDT, CDR2 YNNKEL (reference sequence). The CDR3 here is CASSRPPGGEQYF. The DNA for the CDR3 is TGTGCCAGCAGCCGGCCTCCAGGGGGCGAGCAGTACTTC.

The CDR3 protein is CASSLTITGYYEQYF. CDR3 nucleotide sequence: TGTGCCAGCAGCTTAACCATAACAGGATACTACGAGCAGTACTTC. The V call is TRBV11-2, the J call TRBJ2-7; perhaps TRBD1 as D (5 bases). This CDR3 contains 15 residues. V dropped 2 bases and J dropped 3 bases, with 14 bases sitting between them. Germline loops: CDR1 SGHAT, CDR2 FQNNGV.

J is TRBJ1-2 and V is TRBV28; the D is unclear. The germline V gene has CDR1 MDHEN and CDR2 SYDVKM. V was trimmed by 10 bases and J by 4 bases, leaving 10 bases between them. The CDR3 consists of 11 residues. The CDR3, as DNA: TGTGCCACCTTTAGGAGCTATGGCTACACCTTC. It translates to CATFRSYGYTF.

V is TRBV27 and J is TRBJ1-6; a possible D gene is TRBD1 (6 bases). Trimming left V 0 bases short and J 7 bases short, with 19 bases between. This CDR3 region has 18 residues. CDR1 and CDR2 (germline): MNHEY, SMNVEV (reference sequence). The CDR3 DNA follows: TGTGCCAGCAGTTTATCGGTCCCCTCGGGGGGCTGGAATTCACCCCTCCACTTT. Protein: CASSLSVPSGGWNSPLHF.

The V and J genes are TRBV6-5 and TRBJ2-3, with D maybe TRBD1 (6 bases). V lost 7 bases to trimming and J lost 0 bases, with 14 bases between them. CDR3 length: 15 amino acids. Germline CDR1 MNHEY, CDR2 SVGAGI. CDR3 coding DNA: TGTGCCAGCAAAATTAGGGGGATCAGCACAGATACGCAGTATTTT. Translated: CASKIRGISTDTQYF.

The sample holds one count of this clone. This chain connects TRBV6-2 or TRBV6-3 to TRBJ1-1; 7 bases map to TRBD1. The germline V gene encodes CDR1 MNHEY and CDR2 SVGEGT. The CDR3 runs to 16 residues. The ends lost 5 bases at V and 4 bases at J; junction bases unmatched: 13. CDR3 amino acids: CASSDLRGQRLTEAFF. CDR3 bases: TGTGCCAGCAGTGACCTCCGGGGACAGAGGCTCACTGAAGCTTTCTTT.